Below, one TCR beta chain is given with its context. Sequencing was performed with immunoSEQ multiplex PCR; in TCRdb, only in-frame clones are kept and a portion is missing. The repertoire includes 25,000 to 40,000 clones, over 80% of them detected once, and approximately 21% sits in the top ten. V was pared by 5 bases and J by 7 bases, with 23 bases between. The length of the CDR3 is 17 residues. Germline V gene lookup returns CDR1 MDHEN and CDR2 SYDVKM. The data were obtained in a study of OX40 agonist ivuxolimab in advanced cancers. Study summary: In three patients, partial responses were observed, one with hepatocellular carcinoma and two with cutaneous melanoma.

The sample here was CD4+ or CD8+ T cells sorted from blood, taken in a trial of the OX40 agonist ivuxolimab. The TCR originated in an adult with an advanced solid tumor such as melanoma, head and neck, liver or kidney cancer. V is TRBV28 and J is TRBJ1-4, with D tentatively TRBD1 (6 bases). CDR3 loop: CASSKIAPQGGSEKLFF. The CDR3 DNA is TGTGCCAGCAGTAAAATTGCACCACAGGGTGGCTCTGAAAAACTGTTTTTT.